A selection of T cell receptor beta chains follows, all from one sample in a study of PD-1 blockade in classical Hodgkin lymphoma. The repertoire was sequenced with immunoSEQ multiplex PCR; TCRdb's copy has only in-frame clones and lacks some. The sample has under 40,000 clones, 75% to 85% seen once. The sample in question was peripheral blood mononuclear cells (PBMCs), obtained at baseline. All receptors come from a human donor with classical Hodgkin lymphoma. The CDR3 runs from the conserved cysteine through the conserved F or W. The order of the fields is D gene, J gene, clone size, V gene, CDR3 DNA, CDR3 protein. D genes are given only for firm matches. Some rows mark clone size as missing; the rest say once, few, many or name a class of expanded clone.

>.|TRBJ1-2|.|TRBV10-3
TGTGCCATCAAGATCGGGGAGGCCAACCATGGCTACACCTTC
CAIKIGEANHGYTF
>.|TRBJ1-1|.|TRBV11-2
TGTGCCAGCAGCTGGACCGGAGACTTGAACACTGAAGCTTTCTTT
CASSWTGDLNTEAFF
>.|TRBJ1-6|.|TRBV4-3
TGCGCCAGCAGCCCGGGAGGGTGGGAGTCACCCCTCCACTTT
CASSPGGWESPLHF
>.|TRBJ2-5|.|TRBV18
TGTGCCAGCTCCTCCCTTTCCGGGGGCCCGGGGGAGACCCAGTACTTC
CASSSLSGGPGETQYF
>TRBD1|TRBJ1-4|.|TRBV2
TGTGCCAGCAGACTACAGGGGGGATGGGATGAAAAACTGTTTTTT
CASRLQGGWDEKLFF
>.|TRBJ1-4|.|TRBV5-1
TGCGCCAGCAGCTTGGGGGGTTACAGTGAAAAACTGTTTTTT
CASSLGGYSEKLFF
>TRBD1|TRBJ2-7|.|TRBV5-5
TGTGCCAGCAGGCTACTCCGGGACAGGGCCTACGAGCAGTACTTC
CASRLLRDRAYEQYF
>.|TRBJ1-2|.|TRBV6-5
TGTGCCAGCAGTCTACAGGGTTATGGCTACACCTTC
CASSLQGYGYTF
>TRBD2|TRBJ2-5|.|TRBV4-2
TGTGCCAGCAGCCAACAACCTAGCGGGGGGGCAGGGGAGACCCAGTACTTC
CASSQQPSGGAGETQYF
>TRBD2|TRBJ2-3|.|TRBV7-9
TGTGCCAGCAGCTTAGTTGCGGGGGACACAGATACGCAGTATTTT
CASSLVAGDTDTQYF
>TRBD2|TRBJ2-1|once|TRBV29-1
TGCAGCGCAGAAGCGGGGGGGCTCAAGCACAATGAGCAGTTCTTC
CSAEAGGLKHNEQFF
>.|TRBJ1-4|.|TRBV18
TGTGCCAGCTCACCTCGCGTCCTCCCTAATCGTGAAAAACTGTTTTTT
CASSPRVLPNREKLFF
>TRBD1|TRBJ1-2|.|TRBV6-6
TGTGCCAGCAGATTGACAGGGAGCTATGGCTACACCTTC
CASRLTGSYGYTF
>.|TRBJ1-6|.|TRBV9
TGTGCCAGCAGCGTAGGAGGAGGACCTAATTCACCCCTCCACTTT
CASSVGGGPNSPLHF
>.|TRBJ1-2|.|TRBV7-2
TGTGCCAGCAGCTATTCGGCGGATTCTAACTATGGCTACACCTTC
CASSYSADSNYGYTF
>TRBD1|TRBJ1-2|.|TRBV4-3
TGCGCCAGCAGCCAAGACGCGGGGACAGGGAGTGGCTACACCTTC
CASSQDAGTGSGYTF
>.|TRBJ1-1|.|TRBV2
TGTGCCAGCAGCGTCGGGTGGGGTGAAGCTTTCTTT
CASSVGWGEAFF
>.|TRBJ1-1|.|TRBV19
TGTGCCAGTAGACAACGGGAGAACACTGAAGCTTTCTTT
CASRQRENTEAFF
>.|TRBJ2-3|.|TRBV19
TGTGCCAGTAGTTCCGACGGCACAGATACGCAGTATTTT
CASSSDGTDTQYF
>.|TRBJ2-1|.|TRBV6-1
TGTGCCAGCACCCTAGAAGCAATGGGCAATGAGCAGTTCTTC
CASTLEAMGNEQFF
>TRBD2|TRBJ2-3|.|TRBV19
TGTGCCAGTACCCCGCTAGCGGGGGCCTCAGTAAGCGCAGATACGCAGTATTTT
CASTPLAGASVSADTQYF
>.|TRBJ2-3|.|TRBV6-6
TGTGCCAGCAGTTACACGGGGGACACAGATACGCAGTATTTT
CASSYTGDTDTQYF
>.|TRBJ2-7|.|TRBV11-3
TGTGCCAGCAGCTTAGTGGACGGCGGAGGGAACGAGCAGTACTTC
CASSLVDGGGNEQYF
>.|TRBJ2-5|once|TRBV11-1
TGTGCCAGCAGCTACGGCAGGGAAGAGACCCAGTACTTC
CASSYGREETQYF
>.|TRBJ1-6|.|TRBV7-2
TGTGCCAGCAGCCCGACCCAGATTAATTCACCCCTCCACTTT
CASSPTQINSPLHF
>.|TRBJ1-5|few|TRBV19
TGTGCCAGTAACAAACAAGGAGAGCTCAATCAGCCCCAGCATTTT
CASNKQGELNQPQHF
>.|TRBJ1-4|.|TRBV2
TGTGCCAGCGCGGGGGTAGGGGGACCTAATGAAAAACTGTTTTTT
CASAGVGGPNEKLFF
>.|TRBJ2-7|.|TRBV1
TGCACCAGCAGCCCCTGGGACAGTGGCGAGCAGTACTTC
CTSSPWDSGEQYF
>TRBD2|TRBJ2-1|.|TRBV6-1
TGTGCCAGTGTTCTAGCGGGGGGCGGGTACAATGAGCAGTTCTTC
CASVLAGGGYNEQFF
>.|TRBJ1-5|.|TRBV6-1
TGTGCCAGCAGTCCCGAACAGGGTCAGCCCCAGCATTTT
CASSPEQGQPQHF
>.|TRBJ1-1|.|TRBV18
TGTGCCAGCTCACCCAGACAGGCGGTCGCTGAAGCTTTCTTT
CASSPRQAVAEAFF
>.|TRBJ1-1|.|TRBV29-1
TGCAGCGTTGTAGGGGAAGGCTTTGAAGCTTTCTTT
CSVVGEGFEAFF
>.|TRBJ2-3|.|TRBV6-5
TGTGCCAGCAGTTACTCGAGTGGGAGCACAGATACGCAGTATTTT
CASSYSSGSTDTQYF
>.|TRBJ1-1|once|TRBV14
TGTGCCAGCAGCCTCGGTAGGAACACTGAAGCTTTCTTT
CASSLGRNTEAFF
>.|TRBJ2-7|.|TRBV29-1
TGCAGCGTGGGACACTACTCCTACGAGCAGTACTTC
CSVGHYSYEQYF
>.|TRBJ1-2|few|TRBV6-1
TGTGCCAGCAGTTGGGGAAAACGGACGGAGTATGGCTACACCTTC
CASSWGKRTEYGYTF
>.|TRBJ1-2|.|TRBV4-3
TGCGCCAGCAGCCAAGATTTGGGAACCCCACATGGCTACACCTTC
CASSQDLGTPHGYTF
>TRBD1|TRBJ1-4|once|TRBV19
TGTGCCAGTAGTATCGGGACAGAGAATGAAAAACTGTTTTTT
CASSIGTENEKLFF
>.|TRBJ2-1|.|TRBV5-4
TGTGCCAGCAGCCCCGGTGGTCTAGTCACCTTCCATGAGCAGTTCTTC
CASSPGGLVTFHEQFF
>.|TRBJ1-2|.|TRBV6-6
TGTGCCAGCAGTTACGGTTCCCAGTCCGGCTACACCTTC
CASSYGSQSGYTF
>TRBD1|TRBJ1-2|once|TRBV19
TGTGCCAGTAGTACTAAGACAGGGAAGGAAAACTATGGCTACACCTTC
CASSTKTGKENYGYTF
>.|TRBJ2-2|.|TRBV11-3
TGTGCCAGCAGCCCCCCTCTTAGCGACGGGGAGCTGTTTTTT
CASSPPLSDGELFF
>.|TRBJ1-5|.|TRBV2
TGTGCCAGCAGTGAATGGGGAGGCAATCAGCCCCAGCATTTT
CASSEWGGNQPQHF
>TRBD1|TRBJ1-2|few|TRBV11-3
TGTGCCAGCAGCCCTATGGACAGGGCCTATGGCTACACCTTC
CASSPMDRAYGYTF
>TRBD1|TRBJ2-7|.|TRBV5-1
TGCGCCAGCAGCTTGGTCGGGACAGGCCTCCACGAGCAGTACTTC
CASSLVGTGLHEQYF
>TRBD2|TRBJ2-7|.|TRBV25-1
TGTGCCAGCGCCAGAATGGGGACTAGCGGATCCTACGAGCAGTACTTC
CASARMGTSGSYEQYF
>.|TRBJ1-1|.|TRBV4-2
TGTGCCAGCAGCCAAGCCCGAGCTGAAGCTTTCTTT
CASSQARAEAFF
>TRBD1|TRBJ1-1|few|TRBV28
TGTGCCAGCAGACAGGGGGCGAATTTGCAGAACACTGAAGCTTTCTTT
CASRQGANLQNTEAFF
>TRBD1|TRBJ1-1|.|TRBV7-3
TGTGCCAGCATGCCGACAGGGGTCGATACTGAAGCTTTCTTT
CASMPTGVDTEAFF
>.|TRBJ1-5|once|TRBV19
TGTGCCAGTACCATGGGAGGACAGCCCCAGCATTTT
CASTMGGQPQHF
>.|TRBJ1-5|.|TRBV5-1
TGCGCCAGCTCCGAGGGGCACGGCGGCAATCAGCCCCAGCATTTT
CASSEGHGGNQPQHF
>.|TRBJ1-2|.|TRBV6-1
TGTGCCAGCAGTGAAGCGGGGGGGGCAGGGGCCTGGGGCTACACCTTC
CASSEAGGAGAWGYTF
>TRBD1|TRBJ1-4|.|TRBV6-1
TGTGCCAGCAGTATCAGGGGGTGGTTTGAAAAACTGTTTTTT
CASSIRGWFEKLFF
>.|TRBJ1-1|few|TRBV29-1
TGCAGCGCTAGACAGACGATGAACACTGAAGCTTTCTTT
CSARQTMNTEAFF
>.|TRBJ1-4|.|TRBV4-2
TGTGCCAGCAGCCTCCGGGACCGGGATGAAAAACTGTTTTTT
CASSLRDRDEKLFF
>TRBD2|TRBJ2-1|.|TRBV7-8
TGTGCCAGCAGCTTAGCGTTGGAGCGGGGGGGCCCCCACCGGTTCTTC
CASSLALERGGPHRFF
>.|TRBJ1-1|.|TRBV2
TGTGCCAGCAGGGGCATGGTGAACGGCGAAGCTTTCTTT
CASRGMVNGEAFF
>.|TRBJ1-1|.|TRBV9
TGTGCCAGCAGCGTAATAGGGGGTACCCGGGGAGGTCTCACTGAAGCTTTCTTT
CASSVIGGTRGGLTEAFF
>.|TRBJ2-6|.|TRBV28
TGTGCCAGCGAAGAGTCAGGTTACGGGATGACTGGGGCCAACGTCCTGACTTTC
CASEESGYGMTGANVLTF